This entry describes one T cell receptor beta chain. Its antigen remains unidentified. One base away there is no much larger clone; base qualities are not given. V and J are truncated by 0 bases and 4 bases respectively, leaving an intervening sequence of 7 bases. CDR1 and CDR2 (LNHDA, SQIVND) derive from the germline V gene (reference sequence). Including cysteine and phenylalanine, the CDR3 has 13 amino acids. The sequence is cut down to CDR3 DNA, 39 bases in frame from base 1. Library generation was performed with the immunoSEQ multiplex PCR assay. Each sample had 90,000 to 100,000 TCR templates assayed by the deep sequencing platform. Genomic DNA extracted from sorted T cells was used for TCRbeta CDR3 sequencing. In the original analysis: The R programming language was used for the clonal analysis of the TCRbeta CDR3 data. Alloreactive CD4+ and CD8+ clones were defined by comparing unstimulated samples with post-reaction CFSE-low samples. Regulatory or non-regulatory origin was assigned to alloreactive CD4+ clones by matching of sequences to sorted unstimulated Treg and non-Treg repertoires. This is the immuneACCESS table as TCRdb keeps it, with only in-frame sequences that have V and J called. A part of the clones is gone; compared with another copy, unresolved V genes explain less than half, and the rest is unexplained. The V and J calls and the clone size are those of that table, but D and trimming were determined from the DNA. This sample comprises around 97,000 clones, 90% to 95% of them detected only once. The top ten constitute about 1.2% of the sample.

This sample stems from a study of siplizumab effects on memory and regulatory T cells (dated by TCRdb to the late 2010s). About the full investigation: The study examined how the anti-CD2 antibody siplizumab affects alloreactive T-cell subsets in allogeneic mixed lymphocyte reactions built from human PBMCs. The research as a whole found: Siplizumab significantly reduced the cumulative frequency of alloreactive sequences traceable to unstimulated CD4+ memory T cells. Whether proliferating Tregs from siplizumab cultures actually had suppressive function was not functionally confirmed. Sequences below about 10^-5 frequency were poorly captured, so only a minor fraction of alloreactive clones could be mapped to unstimulated subsets. A naive or memory phenotype could not be assigned to roughly 80-95% of proliferating CD4+ or CD8+ clones. Of the alloreactive CD4+ clones that could be mapped, the Treg-derived share averaged about 67% with siplizumab compared with around 25% in control reactions. Compared with memory T cells, unstimulated naive T cells appeared more diverse, and naive cells seemed to make a substantial contribution to the alloresponse.

Sorted unstimulated T cells and proliferating T cells recovered from mixed lymphocyte reactions were subjected to TCRbeta CDR3 sequencing. Fresh whole blood from nine to ten HLA-typed healthy donors was used as the source from which PBMCs were isolated. Unstimulated CD4+ non-regulatory T cells were FACS-sorted to map the origin of alloreactive clones. The source is a human donor in good health. Sample: non-Treg CD4+ T cells sorted from blood. The cell subset or site label for this specimen denotes: FACS-sorted unstimulated CD4+ non-regulatory T cells. This sequence uses TRBV19 and TRBJ2-7; the D gene cannot be named for sure. The bases are TGTGCCAGTAGTATAGATTCAGAGTACGAGCAGTACTTC. It specifies CASSIDSEYEQYF.